Listed below are T cell receptor beta chains from one sample, sequenced in a study of technical replicates of blood from several donors. The assay was immunoSEQ multiplex PCR, and TCRdb's table has in-frame clones only and misses some. Of 55,000 to 60,000 clones in the sample, around 93% were seen once. Sequencing was done on a sample of PBMCs. These receptor sequences come from a human donor in good health. Some clones in this sample may be carry-over from other donors' samples. The CDR3 runs from the conserved cysteine through the conserved F or W. D genes are given only for firm matches. Only some rows state a clone size, as once, few, many or a class for expanded clones.

clone_size	v_call	d_call	j_call	cdr3_nt	cdr3_aa
NA	TRBV6-1	TRBD1	TRBJ1-1	TGTGCCAGCAGCCTACAGGGGTATACTGAAGCTTTCTTT	CASSLQGYTEAFF
NA	TRBV7-7	TRBD2	TRBJ2-3	TGTGCCAGCAGCTTAGCCGGACTAGTAACAGATACGCAGTATTTT	CASSLAGLVTDTQYF
NA	TRBV11-2	NA	TRBJ2-5	TGTGCCAGCAGCCCTTCTCGTAGCCAAGAGACCCAGTACTTC	CASSPSRSQETQYF
NA	TRBV30	TRBD1	TRBJ1-4	TGTGCCTGGAGTTTCCGGACAGGGGTTAGAGAAAAACTGTTTTTT	CAWSFRTGVREKLFF
NA	TRBV19	NA	TRBJ2-7	TGTGCCAGTAGTATATCGGGACACTCGGGATCCGAGCAGTACTTC	CASSISGHSGSEQYF
NA	TRBV2	NA	TRBJ1-2	TGTGCCAGCAGTGGGGAAGGGACGAGCGGGGGCTACACCTTC	CASSGEGTSGGYTF
once	TRBV6-5	NA	TRBJ1-1	TGTGCCAGCAGTCGGCGGACAGCAGCTTTCTTT	CASSRRTAAFF
once	TRBV7-3	TRBD1	TRBJ1-1	TGTGCCAGCAGCTTAATCGGACAGGGAACTGAAGCTTTCTTT	CASSLIGQGTEAFF
NA	TRBV9	TRBD2	TRBJ2-1	TGTGCCAGCAGCGTAGAAGCGGGGGTCGGTGAGCAGTTCTTC	CASSVEAGVGEQFF
once	TRBV5-4	TRBD1	TRBJ2-5	TGTGCCAGCAGCGCGATGCGGTACAGGGGTAGAGAGACCCAGTACTTC	CASSAMRYRGRETQYF